The 24 T cell receptor beta chains presented below share a single source sample, sequenced in a study of T cells of healthy individuals. MiXCR, applied by TCRdb to the 5' RACE reads, yields one record per CDR3 protein. This sample carries about 60,000 distinct CDR3 sequences, roughly 17% of them seen once, and the ten largest clones take approximately 4.6%. The receptors shown here come from a human donor in good health.

The chain carries TRBV29-1 and TRBJ2-1; 10 bases are a match to TRBD2. CDR3 size: 14 residues. Germline lookup yields CDR1 SQVTM and CDR2 ANQGSEA. V lost 3 bases, J lost 10 bases, and 9 bases stayed unmatched. CDR3 sequence: CSVDQSGGAGEQFF. The DNA of the CDR3 is TGCAGCGTTGACCAAAGCGGGGGGGCCGGAGAGCAGTTCTTC.

Only a few counts were recorded for this clonotype. This chain connects TRBV15 to TRBJ2-5; D is perhaps TRBD1 or TRBD2 (5 bases each). The CDR3 is 15 residues long. Germline assignment: CDR1 LNHNV and CDR2 YYDKDF (reference sequence). The ends were cut back, 0 bases at V and 1 base at J, with 9 bases in the middle. As DNA, the CDR3 is TGTGCCACCAGCAGAGATCGGGACGTCCAAGAGACCCAGTACTTC. Protein sequence: CATSRDRDVQETQYF.

The chain couples TRBV20-1 to TRBJ1-5; no clear D gene. Germline CDR1 is DFQATT and CDR2 is SNEGSKA (reference sequence). Trimming pared 1 base from V and 0 bases from J, leaving 19 bases between. CDR3 length: 18 residues. CDR3 coding DNA: TGCAGTGCTAGAGCTCCCCGAGGAGGATCCCATAGCAATCAGCCCCAGCATTTT. Protein: CSARAPRGGSHSNQPQHF.

The chain recombines TRBV11-3 with TRBJ2-1, with 8 bases aligning to TRBD1. The V gene's germline CDR1 is SGHNT and CDR2 YENEEA. Trimming took 0 bases from V and 8 from J; bases not matched to a gene: 6. The CDR3 covers 15 residues. The CDR3 sequence is CASSLEGTGRDEQFF. As DNA, the CDR3 is TGTGCCAGCAGCTTAGAGGGGACAGGACGGGATGAGCAGTTCTTC.

This clonotype was seen more than once but under ten times. This chain links TRBV20-1 with TRBJ2-1; 10 bases align to TRBD2. CDR1 and CDR2 (germline): DFQATT, SNEGSKA (reference sequence). The CDR3 has 14 residues. V trimming: 5 bases; J trimming: 4 bases; junction bases outside the gene matches: 5. The CDR3 loop reads CSAPTSGAYNEQFF. Written as DNA, the CDR3 is TGCAGTGCTCCCACTAGCGGGGCGTACAATGAGCAGTTCTTC.

This clonotype came up a few times. The chain combines TRBV3-1 with TRBJ1-2, with TRBD1 identical over 10 bases. The CDR3 loop spans 16 amino acids. Losses at the gene ends were 0 bases for V and 8 bases for J; bases not matched to a gene: 9. In germline, CDR1 is LGHDT, CDR2 YNNKEL (reference sequence). The CDR3 here is CASSQDIVDRGSGYTF. CDR3 coding DNA: TGTGCCAGCAGCCAAGATATCGTGGACAGGGGGAGCGGCTACACCTTC.

V and J are TRBV5-6 and TRBJ1-4; D is possibly TRBD1 (6 bases). Germline V gene sequence: CDR1 SGHDT, CDR2 YYEEEE. The CDR3 is 14 residues long. V was shortened by 4 bases and J by 7 bases, with 14 bases between the two germline ends. The CDR3 DNA follows: TGTGCCAGCAGCGGGCGGACAGTCGGTGAAAAACTGTTTTTT. It specifies CASSGRTVGEKLFF.

This clonotype was observed at least ten times. The chain links TRBV27 to TRBJ1-5; TRBD1 matches 8 bases. Losses at the gene ends were 5 bases for V and 0 bases for J; bases not matched to a gene: 6. Germline V lookup: CDR1 MNHEY, CDR2 SMNVEV (reference sequence). The length of the CDR3 is 16 residues. The CDR3 sequence is CASSLTTGGSNQPQHF. CDR3 coding DNA: TGTGCCAGCAGTCTCACCACAGGGGGTAGCAATCAGCCCCAGCATTTT.

There are a few counts of this clonotype. The chain links TRBV5-4 to TRBJ2-5, with 9 bases matching TRBD1. There are 15 residues in the CDR3. The germline V gene encodes CDR1 SGHNT and CDR2 YYREEE (reference sequence). The J segment lost 5 bases and the V segment lost 2 bases, leaving 7 bases of the junction unmatched. CDR3 nucleotides: TGTGCCAGCAGCTTTCCTACAGGGGGCTACGAGACCCAGTACTTC. Translating gives CASSFPTGGYETQYF.

This clonotype was seen ten or more times. The chain uses TRBV5-1 and TRBJ2-7; D unresolved. The CDR3 runs 13 residues. The germline gives CDR1 SGHRS, CDR2 YFSETQ. Trimming pared 4 bases from V and 3 bases from J, leaving 11 bases between. The CDR3 nucleotides read TGCGCCAGCAGCGTGGACGGAAACTACGAGCAGTACTTC. Its protein is CASSVDGNYEQYF.

This clonotype was observed a handful of times. The V and J genes are TRBV10-2 and TRBJ2-1; no reliable D call. There are 16 residues in the CDR3. The ends were cut back, 3 bases at V and 3 bases at J, with 15 bases in the middle. Germline-derived CDR1 and CDR2 are WSHSY and SAAADI. DNA of the CDR3: TGCGCCAGCAGTGATAATTGGTTCCTTCTCTACAATGAGCAGTTCTTC. As protein: CASSDNWFLLYNEQFF.

This clonotype turned up a few times. The chain employs TRBV27 and TRBJ1-6, with TRBD1 identical over 9 bases. With V trimmed by 2 bases and J by 8 bases, 7 bases remained unmatched. The V gene's germline CDR1 is MNHEY and CDR2 SMNVEV (reference sequence). The CDR3 has 16 amino acids. CDR3 nucleotides: TGTGCCAGCAGTTTAAGGGGACAGGGATTGCATTCACCCCTCCACTTT. This encodes CASSLRGQGLHSPLHF.

The rearrangement uses TRBV7-2 and TRBJ1-2; D is unclear. Germline CDR1 reads SGHTA; CDR2 reads FQGNSA. This CDR3 has 13 amino acids. Trimming stripped 0 bases from V and 0 bases from J, with 2 bases between. CDR3 in amino acids: CASSLATNYGYTF. CDR3 sequence (DNA): TGTGCCAGCAGCTTAGCGACTAACTATGGCTACACCTTC.

The chain recombines TRBV28 with TRBJ2-5; no reliable D call. V was trimmed by 1 base and J by 3 bases, leaving 3 bases between them. The CDR3 is 12 amino acids. CDR1 and CDR2 from the germline V gene are MDHEN and SYDVKM. The CDR3 spells CASSLFEETQYF. The CDR3, as DNA: TGTGCCAGCAGTTTATTCGAAGAGACCCAGTACTTC. The whole variable domain, remainder taken from reference TRBV28 and TRBJ2-5, is DVKVTQSSRYLVKRTGEKVFLECVQDMDHENMFWYRQDPGLGLRLIYFSYDVKMKEKGDIPEGYSVSREKKERFSLILESASTNQTSMYLCASSLFEETQYFGPGTRLLVL.

This clonotype was counted only a few times. This chain joins TRBV9 and TRBJ2-2; unclear D gene. The CDR3 consists of 13 residues. Trimming pared 4 bases from V and 5 bases from J, leaving 9 bases between. Germline V gives CDR1 SGDLS, CDR2 YYNGEE. The CDR3 DNA is TGTGCCAGCAGCCCCCTTTCTACCGGGGAGCTGTTTTTT. Its translation is CASSPLSTGELFF.

This clonotype was seen just once. This may be a read error, as it is one base from a much larger clone. The chain is built from TRBV7-2 and TRBJ2-5; D unresolved. The CDR3 runs 14 residues. Germline CDR1 and CDR2: SGHTA and FQGNSA. V was shortened by 6 bases and J by 3 bases, with 14 bases between the two germline ends. The CDR3 loop is CASSHTITKETQYF. The CDR3 region has the DNA TGTGCCAGCAGTCACACCATAACCAAAGAGACCCAGTACTTC.

The chain is built from TRBV6-2 or TRBV6-3 and TRBJ2-5; 7 nucleotides line up with TRBD1. The J call may be faulty, since TRBJ2-7 better matches the DNA end. The CDR3 covers 13 residues. From germline, CDR1 is MNHEY and CDR2 SVGEGT. DNA of the CDR3: TGTGCCAGCAGTCCCGACAGGGTCTACGAGCAGTACTTC. It encodes CASSPDRVYEQYF.

This clonotype was seen repeatedly, ten times or more. This sequence joins TRBV5-1 and TRBJ1-1, with 11 nucleotides matching TRBD1. V lost 4 bases to trimming and J lost 5 bases; unmatched junction nucleotides: 7. Germline lookup yields CDR1 SGHRS and CDR2 YFSETQ. CDR3 length: 15 residues. In DNA, the CDR3 is TGCGCCAGCAGCCCCTGGACAGGGGGCACGACTGAAGCTTTCTTT. Encoded protein: CASSPWTGGTTEAFF.

This clonotype was recorded many times. V usage is TRBV6-1 and J usage is TRBJ1-2, with a possible D match to TRBD1 (6 bases). Germline CDR1 is MNHNS and CDR2 is SASEGT. V lost 8 bases and J lost 2, with 12 bases in between. CDR3 length equals 13 residues. The CDR3 loop reads CASGLGANYGYTF. CDR3 in DNA: TGTGCCAGCGGATTGGGGGCGAACTATGGCTACACCTTC.

This clonotype occurred a few times. The chain couples TRBV13 to TRBJ1-2, with D perhaps TRBD1 (5 bases). Per the germline V gene, CDR1 is PRHDT and CDR2 is FYEKMQ (reference sequence). V was trimmed by 1 base and J by 13 bases, leaving 13 bases between them. The CDR3 contains 12 residues. CDR3 nucleotides: TGTGCCAGCAGCTTAGTACAGGATCATCCCACCTTC. It encodes CASSLVQDHPTF. The full variable domain, with the rest looked up from reference TRBV13 and TRBJ1-2, is AAGVIQSPRHLIKEKRETATLKCYPIPRHDTVYWYQQGPGQDPQFLISFYEKMQSDKGSIPDRFSAQQFSDYHSELNMSSLELGDSALYFCASSLVQDHPTFGSGTRLTVV.

This clonotype was seen only a few times. V usage is TRBV28 and J usage is TRBJ2-7, with 7 bases matching TRBD1. V gave up 4 bases and J gave up 5 bases; unmatched junction bases: 20. The germline gives CDR1 MDHEN, CDR2 SYDVKM. The CDR3 extends over 18 amino acids. The CDR3 DNA follows: TGTGCCAGCAGTTCCATTGCCCGAATGGGACAGAAGGGCCACGAGCAGTACTTC. It encodes CASSSIARMGQKGHEQYF.

This chain uses TRBV6-2 or TRBV6-3 with TRBJ1-1, with D unresolved. Germline V gene data show CDR1 as MNHEY and CDR2 as SVGEGT. The CDR3 is made up of 15 amino acids. The V end was cut by 6 bases, the J end by 1 base, with 15 bases between. The DNA of the CDR3 is TGTGCCAGCAGCCCCCAAAGAGAGGCGAACACTGAAGCTTTCTTT. Its protein product is CASSPQREANTEAFF.

The chain joins TRBV6-1 to TRBJ1-5; tentative D call: TRBD1 (5 bases). This CDR3 contains 13 residues. CDR1 is MNHNS, CDR2 SASEGT, per germline. V lost 6 bases and J 3 bases, leaving 9 bases between the germline ends. DNA of the CDR3: TGTGCCAGCAGGGGGACCATCAATCAGCCCCAGCATTTT. This encodes CASRGTINQPQHF.

This clonotype was found a few times. The J gene is TRBJ2-7, the V gene TRBV20-1, with 8 bases identical to TRBD1. V lost 0 bases and J lost 2; bases outside the gene matches: 3. The CDR3 has 14 residues. Germline CDR1 reads DFQATT; CDR2 reads SNEGSKA (reference sequence). The CDR3 DNA is TGCAGTGCTAGAGACAGGACAGGGACCTACGAGCAGTACTTC. Residues: CSARDRTGTYEQYF.